Presented here are 22 T cell receptor beta chains from one specimen sequenced in a study of T cell responses to AZD1222 COVID-19 vaccine. Repertoires were generated with immunoSEQ multiplex PCR, while TCRdb's copy carries only in-frame clones and drops some. The top ten clones hold about a sixth of a sample with around 52,000 clones, 70% to 90% of them seen once. Sequences were derived from peripheral blood, sampled on day 0 of AZD1222 vaccination. The receptors come from an adult in good health.

The CDR3 spells CASSQTGGPNEQYF. As DNA, the CDR3 is TGTGCCAGCTCACAGACAGGGGGCCCTAACGAGCAGTACTTC. This rearrangement joins TRBV18 to TRBJ2-7; 10 positions agree with TRBD1. The CDR3 length is 14 residues. V gave up 4 bases and J gave up 5 bases; unmatched junction bases: 5. CDR1 KGHSH and CDR2 LQKENI come from the germline V gene.

V gene TRBV4-1 combines with J gene TRBJ1-2; D gene uncertain. The CDR3 length is 14 residues. The ends were cut back, 1 base at V and 4 bases at J, with 10 bases in the middle. CDR1 MGHRA and CDR2 YSYEKL come from the germline V gene. DNA for the CDR3: TGCGCCAGCAGCCAAGGATCAGTGTTCTATGGCTACACCTTC. Translating gives CASSQGSVFYGYTF.

This clone occurred a few times. The rearrangement uses TRBV19 and TRBJ2-1; D is uncertain. With 2 bases removed from V and 9 bases from J, the gap between germline ends came to 14 bases. CDR3 length equals 14 residues. Germline V CDR1 and CDR2: LNHDA, SQIVND (reference sequence). CDR3 sequence: CASSIRLDTGEQFF. The CDR3, as DNA: TGTGCCAGTAGTATAAGGCTAGATACGGGTGAGCAGTTCTTC.

The chain combines TRBV5-1 with TRBJ2-1; D is ambiguous. With 1 base removed from V and 10 bases from J, the gap between germline ends came to 9 bases. CDR3 length: 12 residues. Germline V gene sequence: CDR1 SGHRS, CDR2 YFSETQ. CDR3 amino acids: CASSLSRPEQFF. The CDR3 nucleotides read TGCGCCAGCAGCTTGTCGCGGCCAGAGCAGTTCTTC. Based on the CDR3 plus reference TRBV5-1 and TRBJ2-1, the full variable domain is KAGVTQTPRYLIKTRGQQVTLSCSPISGHRSVSWYQQTPGQGLQFLFEYFSETQRNKGNFPGRFSGRQFSNSRSEMNVSTLELGDSALYLCASSLSRPEQFFGPGTRLTVL.

The rearrangement uses TRBV27 and TRBJ1-2; TRBD1 aligns across 9 bases. CDR3 size: 16 residues. Germline V gene lookup returns CDR1 MNHEY and CDR2 SMNVEV (reference sequence). V was pared by 5 bases and J by 4 bases, with 11 bases of the junction left unmatched. The CDR3 DNA follows: TGTGCCAGCAGTCTAGACAGGGGACAGGGTATCTATGGCTACACCTTC. Protein product: CASSLDRGQGIYGYTF.

The gene calls are TRBV5-1 and TRBJ1-2; D is unresolved. CDR3 length equals 17 residues. V lost 0 bases and J 6 bases, leaving 21 bases between the germline ends. In germline, CDR1 is SGHRS, CDR2 YFSETQ. This CDR3 is CASSLAGSNGRSDGYTF. CDR3 nucleotide sequence: TGCGCCAGCAGCTTGGCCGGGAGCAACGGGCGCTCAGATGGCTACACCTTC.

The chain is built from TRBV6-6 and TRBJ1-5; a possible D gene is TRBD1 (6 bases). CDR3 size: 14 residues. Germline CDR1 is MNHNY and CDR2 is SVGAGI (reference sequence). Trimming removed 6 bases at V and 5 bases at J, with 14 bases between. The DNA of the CDR3 is TGTGCCAGCAGCCCGACAGGCCAGCATCAGCCCCAGCATTTT. Translated, it gives CASSPTGQHQPQHF.

The gene calls are TRBV5-6 and TRBJ2-3, with D maybe TRBD2 (7 bases). This CDR3 contains 16 residues. Per the germline V gene, CDR1 is SGHDT and CDR2 is YYEEEE. V gave up 1 base and J gave up 4 bases, with 16 bases separating them. The CDR3 protein is CASSLRGGQRADTQYF. DNA for the CDR3: TGTGCCAGCAGCTTGAGGGGGGGGCAACGTGCAGATACGCAGTATTTT.

V is TRBV19 and J is TRBJ1-1; a possible D gene is TRBD1 (5 bases). V was trimmed by 9 bases and J by 4 bases, leaving 12 bases between them. The CDR3 has 12 amino acids. The germline V gene encodes CDR1 LNHDA and CDR2 SQIVND (reference sequence). CDR3 region: CASQGESTEAFF. The CDR3 bases are TGTGCCAGCCAGGGTGAGTCCACTGAAGCTTTCTTT.

The chain links TRBV5-1 to TRBJ1-4; the D is unclear. The length of the CDR3 is 13 residues. CDR1 and CDR2 (germline): SGHRS, YFSETQ. With 0 bases removed from V and 4 bases from J, the gap between germline ends came to 4 bases. For the CDR3, the DNA is TGCGCCAGCAGCTTGGTACTTAATGAAAAACTGTTTTTT. It codes for CASSLVLNEKLFF.

The count of this clone is one. This rearrangement joins TRBV9 to TRBJ2-7; D is perhaps TRBD2 (5 bases). The CDR3 length is 14 residues. Germline V gene lookup returns CDR1 SGDLS and CDR2 YYNGEE. V shed 3 bases and J shed 4 bases, with 14 bases lying between them. The CDR3 coding sequence is TGTGCCAGCAGCGACGGACCCACGGGGTACGAGCAGTACTTC. It is translated as CASSDGPTGYEQYF.

The rearrangement links TRBV6-5 to TRBJ2-4; 8 bases align to TRBD1. The CDR3 totals 15 residues. J gave up 8 bases and V 4 bases, and 10 bases lay outside the gene matches. Germline loops: CDR1 MNHEY, CDR2 SVGAGI. The DNA of the CDR3 is TGTGCCAGCAGTTCCCCTGGACAGGGTCAGTACATTCAGTACTTC. This encodes CASSSPGQGQYIQYF.

This chain uses TRBV7-3 with TRBJ2-1, with a possible D match to TRBD2 (6 bases). CDR1 is SGHTA and CDR2 is FQGTGA in the germline V gene. The CDR3 has 19 amino acids. V was trimmed by 2 bases and J by 0 bases, leaving 20 bases between them. CDR3 amino acids: CASSLGPPGEAGSYNEQFF. The CDR3 DNA reads as TGTGCCAGCAGCTTAGGTCCCCCGGGGGAAGCGGGCTCCTACAATGAGCAGTTCTTC.

The chain recombines TRBV6-5 with TRBJ1-5, with 9 bases matching TRBD1. The CDR3 runs 15 residues. The J segment lost 6 bases and the V segment lost 6 bases, leaving 9 bases of the junction unmatched. Germline V gives CDR1 MNHEY, CDR2 SVGAGI. CDR3 nucleotide sequence: TGTGCCAGCAGGGCACAGGGGGCATTCGGTCAGCCCCAGCATTTT. It specifies CASRAQGAFGQPQHF.

The rearrangement joins TRBV9 to TRBJ1-2; the match to TRBD1 covers 12 bases. The CDR3 loop spans 18 amino acids. Germline V gene data show CDR1 as SGDLS and CDR2 as YYNGEE. V shed 0 bases and J 4 bases; nucleotides not matched to a gene: 10. The DNA of the CDR3 is TGTGCCAGCAGCGTAGCCCCTGGGGGGACAGGGGGCCCCTATGGCTACACCTTC. Amino acid sequence: CASSVAPGGTGGPYGYTF.

This rearrangement joins TRBV5-1 to TRBJ2-1, with D perhaps TRBD2 (6 bases). Per germline, CDR1 SGHRS and CDR2 YFSETQ. This CDR3 contains 14 residues. The V end lost 0 bases, the J end lost 5 bases, and 9 bases lay between the germline ends. For the CDR3, the DNA is TGCGCCAGCAGCTTGGGGGACTGGAACAATGAGCAGTTCTTC. Its translation is CASSLGDWNNEQFF. The full variable domain, its missing parts supplied by reference TRBV5-1 and TRBJ2-1, is KAGVTQTPRYLIKTRGQQVTLSCSPISGHRSVSWYQQTPGQGLQFLFEYFSETQRNKGNFPGRFSGRQFSNSRSEMNVSTLELGDSALYLCASSLGDWNNEQFFGPGTRLTVL.

The genes are TRBV12-3 or TRBV12-4 and TRBJ2-2; D gene ambiguous. V was cut by 5 bases and J by 0 bases, with 4 bases left in between. The CDR3 totals 13 residues. In DNA form, the CDR3 reads TGTGCCAGCAGTGCGACGAACACCGGGGAGCTGTTTTTT. Encoded protein: CASSATNTGELFF.

CDR3 in amino acids: CASSQMGLNTEAFF. The CDR3 nucleotides read TGTGCCAGCAGCCAAATGGGACTGAACACTGAAGCTTTCTTT. The genes are TRBV14 and TRBJ1-1; D might be TRBD1 (5 bases). CDR1 and CDR2 from the germline V gene are SGHDN and FVKESK. CDR3 length equals 14 residues. V lost 2 bases and J lost 0, with 7 bases in between.

The rearrangement joins TRBV6-6 to TRBJ1-2, with 7 bases lining up with TRBD1. The CDR3 totals 16 residues. J lost 1 base, V lost 4 bases, and 9 bases had no gene match. CDR1 is MNHNY, CDR2 SVGAGI, per germline (reference sequence). The CDR3 DNA is TGTGCCAGCAGTTTAATCGAGACAGGGAGTAACTATGGCTACACCTTC. Translated, it gives CASSLIETGSNYGYTF.

The chain employs TRBV18 and TRBJ1-1; a weak D match, TRBD1 (6 bases). CDR1 and CDR2 (germline): KGHSH, LQKENI. This CDR3 comprises 13 residues. Trimming took 7 bases from V and 1 from J, leaving 10 bases between them. In DNA form, the CDR3 reads TGTGCCAGCTTAGCGACAGGGAACACTGAAGCTTTCTTT. It specifies CASLATGNTEAFF.

The chain has TRBV28 and TRBJ2-4; 10 bases agree with TRBD2. The CDR3 has 18 residues. Germline V CDR1 and CDR2: MDHEN, SYDVKM. Losses at the gene ends were 2 bases for V and 0 bases for J; bases not matched to a gene: 7. The CDR3, as DNA: TGTGCCAGCAGTTTAAAGGGACTAGCGATACTAGCCAAAAACATTCAGTACTTC. Translating it yields CASSLKGLAILAKNIQYF.

The chain is built from TRBV5-1 and TRBJ1-2, with D hard to call. Germline V gene sequence: CDR1 SGHRS, CDR2 YFSETQ. V lost 4 bases and J lost 8, with 15 bases in between. This CDR3 is built from 13 residues. For the CDR3, the DNA is TGCGCCAGCAGCCCGGAAGGGCAGGACGGCTACACCTTC. Translated, it gives CASSPEGQDGYTF.